Listed here are 16 T cell receptor beta chains from one sample, sequenced in a study of CD8+ T cells in alopecia areata. Sequencing templates came from extracted RNA that was reverse transcribed into cDNA. Sequencing used immunoSEQ multiplex PCR; TCRdb keeps in-frame clones, though not all of them. The repertoire holds 140,000 to 150,000 clones, with about three fifths as singletons. The sample was CD4+ T cells sorted from blood, taken at week 0. These receptors originate from a human donor with alopecia areata.

The V and J genes are TRBV29-1 and TRBJ2-5; TRBD2 matches at 10 bases. The CDR3 consists of 16 residues. The V segment lost 1 base and the J segment 5 bases; nucleotides outside the gene matches: 10. CDR1 and CDR2 from the germline V gene are SQVTM and ANQGSEA. The CDR3 loop is CSVEGPSGGAWETQYF. DNA for the CDR3: TGCAGCGTTGAAGGCCCGAGCGGGGGGGCGTGGGAGACCCAGTACTTC. The variable domain in full, with the rest retrieved from reference TRBV29-1 and TRBJ2-5, is SAVISQKPSRDICQRGTSLTIQCQVDSQVTMMFWYRQQPGQSLTLIATANQGSEATYESGFVIDKFPISRPNLTFSTLTVSNMSPEDSSIYLCSVEGPSGGAWETQYFGPGTRLLVL.

This clone has only a few counts. The rearrangement joins TRBV5-1 to TRBJ2-4, with 10 bases fitting TRBD2. The junction had 12 bases not matched to a gene; V was cut back by 0 bases and J by 6 bases. CDR1 is SGHRS, CDR2 YFSETQ, per germline. The CDR3 loop spans 18 amino acids. Here the CDR3 reads CASSLDVSGGMVGNIQYF. The DNA for the CDR3 is TGCGCCAGCAGCTTGGATGTTAGCGGGGGGATGGTAGGAAACATTCAGTACTTC.

The chain couples TRBV7-3 to TRBJ2-1, with 12 bases fitting TRBD2. Looked up from germline, CDR1 is SGHTA and CDR2 is FQGTGA. V lost 2 bases to trimming and J lost 6 bases; unmatched junction nucleotides: 2. This CDR3 contains 15 residues. For the CDR3, the DNA is TGTGCCAGCAGCTTAGGGACTAGCGGGTCCAATGAGCAGTTCTTC. Protein sequence: CASSLGTSGSNEQFF.

The chain uses TRBV2 and TRBJ2-1, with D possibly TRBD2 on 5 matching bases. CDR3 length: 13 residues. V lost 1 base and J lost 10, with 11 bases in between. Germline-derived CDR1 and CDR2 are SNHLY and FYNNEI. CDR3 loop: CASSEGEGWEQFF. As DNA, the CDR3 is TGTGCCAGCAGTGAAGGAGAGGGCTGGGAGCAGTTCTTC.

This sequence joins TRBV4-3 and TRBJ2-1; TRBD2 matches 8 bases. CDR1 LGHNA and CDR2 YSLEER come from the germline V gene. This CDR3 contains 15 residues. Trimming took 4 bases from V and 3 from J; bases not matched to a gene: 5. DNA of the CDR3: TGCGCCAGCAGCCGGACCGGGACTAGCTACAATGAGCAGTTCTTC. The encoded protein is CASSRTGTSYNEQFF.

V and J are TRBV5-1 and TRBJ2-7, with D maybe TRBD1 (6 bases). With 4 bases removed from V and 7 bases from J, the gap between germline ends came to 18 bases. Germline CDR1 and CDR2: SGHRS and YFSETQ. This CDR3 is 14 amino acids long. In DNA form, the CDR3 reads TGCGCCAGCAGCACAACAGGGTCCCCTCCTGAGCAGTACTTC. Residues: CASSTTGSPPEQYF.

In its sample, this clone was seen a few times. This chain connects TRBV29-1 to TRBJ2-3, with TRBD2 identical over 7 bases. V lost 3 bases and J lost 0; bases outside the gene matches: 3. From germline, CDR1 is SQVTM and CDR2 ANQGSEA. The CDR3 extends over 14 amino acids. CDR3 in amino acids: CSVDSGASTDTQYF. DNA of the CDR3: TGCAGCGTTGACAGCGGGGCCAGCACAGATACGCAGTATTTT.

The rearrangement joins TRBV6-5 to TRBJ1-1; D ambiguous. This CDR3 region has 9 residues. V gave up 8 bases and J gave up 8 bases, with 6 bases separating them. In germline, CDR1 is MNHEY, CDR2 SVGAGI. CDR3 DNA sequence: TGTGCCAGCCCCTGGGAAGCTTTCTTT. As protein: CASPWEAFF.

The rearrangement joins TRBV4-2 to TRBJ2-5, with TRBD2 identical over 12 bases. This CDR3 is 17 amino acids long. CDR1 LGHNA and CDR2 YNFKEQ come from the germline V gene. V trimming: 1 base; J trimming: 1 base; junction bases outside the gene matches: 4. The DNA of the CDR3 is TGTGCCAGCAGCCAAGCTACTAGCGGGGGGACCCAAGAGACCCAGTACTTC. This codes for CASSQATSGGTQETQYF.

This clone was recorded a few times. This sequence joins TRBV29-1 and TRBJ2-5, with D uncertain. CDR1 and CDR2 (germline): SQVTM, ANQGSEA. V dropped 4 bases and J dropped 5 bases, with 14 bases sitting between them. The CDR3 consists of 13 residues. CDR3 nucleotides: TGCAGCGTTGCTGAGGTCAGTCTGGAGACCCAGTACTTC. Translated, it gives CSVAEVSLETQYF.

V gene TRBV2 combines with J gene TRBJ2-5; no clear D gene. Germline V CDR1 and CDR2: SNHLY, FYNNEI. The CDR3 covers 14 residues. V lost 8 bases to trimming and J lost 5 bases, with 18 bases between them. CDR3 region: CASGRLTSGETQYF. CDR3 DNA: TGTGCCAGCGGGCGGCTCACCTCAGGCGAGACCCAGTACTTC.

The rearrangement uses TRBV6-1 and TRBJ2-7; 11 bases line up with TRBD2. V lost 6 bases to trimming and J lost 2 bases; unmatched junction nucleotides: 0. The CDR3 extends over 13 amino acids. Germline assignment: CDR1 MNHNS and CDR2 SASEGT. CDR3 region: CASRTSGTYEQYF. The CDR3 nucleotides are TGTGCCAGCAGGACTAGCGGGACCTACGAGCAGTACTTC.

V is TRBV2 and J is TRBJ2-7; 9 positions match TRBD1. CDR1 and CDR2 from the germline V gene are SNHLY and FYNNEI. V was clipped by 4 bases and J by 5 bases; unmatched bases: 3. The CDR3 is 13 residues long. The CDR3 region is CASSVTGGDEQYF. In nucleotides, the CDR3 is TGTGCCAGCAGTGTGACAGGGGGGGACGAGCAGTACTTC.

V gene TRBV9 combines with J gene TRBJ1-4, with TRBD1 matching over 7 bases. The CDR3 has 17 residues. Germline V gene lookup returns CDR1 SGDLS and CDR2 YYNGEE. The trim removed 1 base at V and 4 bases at J, leaving 10 bases unmatched. DNA for the CDR3: TGTGCCAGCAGCGTACGGAGCTCACAGGGGAATAATGAAAAACTGTTTTTT. Translation gives CASSVRSSQGNNEKLFF.

The chain links TRBV25-1 to TRBJ2-7; no firm D call. The CDR3 runs 15 residues. CDR1 and CDR2 (germline): MGHDK, SYGVNS. Trimming removed 3 bases at V and 0 bases at J, with 12 bases between. For the CDR3, the DNA is TGTGCCAGCAGTGAGCTGACGTCCGGCTCCTACGAGCAGTACTTC. It specifies CASSELTSGSYEQYF.

In this sample, this clone turned up a few times. The CDR3 nucleotides read TGTGCCAGCAGCTTGGCACAGGGGGCGAACACCGGGGAGCTGTTTTTT. It translates to CASSLAQGANTGELFF. The J gene is TRBJ2-2, the V gene TRBV5-6, with 8 bases lining up with TRBD1. CDR1 and CDR2 (germline): SGHDT, YYEEEE. V dropped 0 bases and J dropped 0; count of bases not matched to a gene: 1. This CDR3 region has 16 residues.